What follows is one TCR beta chain and its context. The data were obtained in a study of blood T cell repertoires in COVID-19. TCRdb's copy holds only in-frame clones and misses some; the assay was immunoSEQ multiplex PCR. The data hold some 150,000 clones, with around 82% observed a single time. Germline loops: CDR1 MDHEN, CDR2 SYDVKM. V was shortened by 5 bases and J by 4 bases, with 12 bases between the two germline ends. This CDR3 is built from 13 residues. The chain couples TRBV28 to TRBJ2-7, with D possibly being TRBD1 (6 bases). The sample consisted of peripheral blood. The source of this sequence is a man in his sixties with COVID-19, enrolled during active disease. CDR3 DNA: TGTGCCAGCAGTCCGGGGACACTTTACGAGCAGTACTTC. Translating it yields CASSPGTLYEQYF.